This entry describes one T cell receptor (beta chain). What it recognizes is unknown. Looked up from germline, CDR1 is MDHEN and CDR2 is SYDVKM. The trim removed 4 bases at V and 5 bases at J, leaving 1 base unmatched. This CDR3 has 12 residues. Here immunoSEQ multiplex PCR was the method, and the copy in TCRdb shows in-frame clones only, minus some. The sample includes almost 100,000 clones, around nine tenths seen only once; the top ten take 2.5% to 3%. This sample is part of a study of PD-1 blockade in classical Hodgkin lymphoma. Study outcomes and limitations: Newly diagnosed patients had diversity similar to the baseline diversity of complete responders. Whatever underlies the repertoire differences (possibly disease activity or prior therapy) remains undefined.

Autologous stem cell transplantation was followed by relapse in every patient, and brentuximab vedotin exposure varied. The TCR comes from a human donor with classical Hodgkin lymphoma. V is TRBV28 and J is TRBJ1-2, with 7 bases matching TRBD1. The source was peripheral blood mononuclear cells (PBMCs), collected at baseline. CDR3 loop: CASSWGQYGYTF. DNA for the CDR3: TGTGCCAGCAGTTGGGGACAGTATGGCTACACCTTC.